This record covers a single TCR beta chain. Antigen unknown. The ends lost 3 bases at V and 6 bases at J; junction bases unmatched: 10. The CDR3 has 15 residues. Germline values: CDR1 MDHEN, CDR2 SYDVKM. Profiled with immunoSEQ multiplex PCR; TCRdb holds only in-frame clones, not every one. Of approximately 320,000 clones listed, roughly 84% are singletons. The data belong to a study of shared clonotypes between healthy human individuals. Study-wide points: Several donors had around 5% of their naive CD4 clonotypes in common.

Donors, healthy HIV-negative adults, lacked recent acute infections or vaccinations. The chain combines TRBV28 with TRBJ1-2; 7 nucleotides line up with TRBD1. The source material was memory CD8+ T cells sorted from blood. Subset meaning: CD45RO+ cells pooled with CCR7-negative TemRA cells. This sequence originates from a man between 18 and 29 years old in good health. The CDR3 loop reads CASSLILTGRDGYTF. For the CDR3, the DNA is TGTGCCAGCAGTTTGATCTTGACAGGGCGCGATGGCTACACCTTC.